This TCR beta chain originates from a study of T cell repertoires in cytomegalovirus infection. Germline CDR1 is SGHVS and CDR2 is FQNEAQ. The CDR3 spans 14 residues. Trimming took 0 bases from V and 4 from J, leaving 7 bases between them. TCRdb re-called the reads through MiXCR, storing one row per CDR3 protein. This sample has about 210,000 distinct CDR3 sequences, with roughly 6.5% found just once. This clonotype was found many times. The gene calls are TRBV7-8 and TRBJ1-5; maybe TRBD1 (5 bases). The receptor comes from a human donor in good health (CMV status not recorded). Some clones in this sample may be carry-over from other donors' samples. The sample taken for sequencing was PBMCs. CDR3 sequence (DNA): TGTGCCAGCAGCTTAGCAGGGGATAATCAGCCCCAGCATTTT. This translates into CASSLAGDNQPQHF. Full variable domain (remainder filled in from reference TRBV7-8 and TRBJ1-5): GAGVSQSPRYKVAKRGQDVALRCDPISGHVSLFWYQQALGQGPEFLTYFQNEAQLDKSGLPSDRFFAERPEGSVSTLKIQRTQQEDSAVYLCASSLAGDNQPQHFGDGTRLSIL.